This T cell receptor beta chain stems from a study of T-cell memory formation after mild COVID-19. This clonotype showed up just a few times. TCRdb re-called the 5' RACE reads with MiXCR, one entry per CDR3 protein. Among around 250,000 distinct CDR3 sequences listed, 16% were seen once. Trimming took 1 base from V and 3 from J; bases not matched to a gene: 9. This CDR3 comprises 17 residues. The sequence came from a young man who had mild COVID-19 (a few samples of this study predate the infection). Cell type and time point are not known. V is TRBV12-3 or TRBV12-4 and J is TRBJ1-2; 9 bases line up with TRBD1. The source material was PBMCs or a T cell subset sorted from them (not recorded which). The CDR3 sequence is CASSLGIGQGSDYGYTF. CDR3 nucleotide sequence: TGTGCCAGCAGTTTAGGTATAGGACAGGGGAGTGACTATGGCTACACCTTC.